This TCR beta chain appears in the sequencing data of a study of control samples from healthy donors and cancer patients. Germline V CDR1 and CDR2: SGHRS, YFSETQ. V gave up 0 bases and J gave up 4 bases; unmatched junction bases: 11. The CDR3 contains 19 residues. Profiled with immunoSEQ multiplex PCR; TCRdb holds only in-frame clones, not every one. The table has 100,000 to 150,000 clones, roughly 92% seen once; the top ten hold 0.58%. The TCR sequence derives from an elderly man with head and neck cancer. Source material: PBMCs. The chain links TRBV5-1 to TRBJ2-1; TRBD2 aligns across 12 bases. DNA for the CDR3: TGCGCCAGCAGCTTGGTGCCTAGCGGGAGGGCCTCGAAGTACAATGAGCAGTTCTTC. Translation: CASSLVPSGRASKYNEQFF.